This T cell receptor beta chain was identified in a study of blood T cell repertoires in COVID-19. Study in general: Samples of COVID-19 (acute and convalescent) were obtained from the United States, Italy and Spain. T cells, B-cell-depleted T cells, or PBMCs supplied cDNA or gDNA.

The CDR3 is 13 amino acids. The germline V gene encodes CDR1 MGHRA and CDR2 YSYEKL. Deletions cut 1 base from V and 5 bases from J, with 8 bases between. Per the original methods: Estimation of nucleated cell counts relied on the amplification of reference gene primers. This table comes from immunoSEQ multiplex PCR, and its TCRdb copy is limited to in-frame clones, with some not included. Clone size and V and J calls were adopted from that table, with D and trimming inferred from the DNA. The sample holds about 200,000 clones, 75% to 85% seen once. Sample: peripheral blood. The genes are TRBV4-1 and TRBJ1-2; unclear D gene. The sequence came from a human donor in a cohort sampled during active COVID-19. CDR3 in amino acids: CASSQVGEYGYTF. CDR3 nucleotide sequence: TGCGCCAGCAGCCAAGTGGGAGAGTATGGCTACACCTTC.